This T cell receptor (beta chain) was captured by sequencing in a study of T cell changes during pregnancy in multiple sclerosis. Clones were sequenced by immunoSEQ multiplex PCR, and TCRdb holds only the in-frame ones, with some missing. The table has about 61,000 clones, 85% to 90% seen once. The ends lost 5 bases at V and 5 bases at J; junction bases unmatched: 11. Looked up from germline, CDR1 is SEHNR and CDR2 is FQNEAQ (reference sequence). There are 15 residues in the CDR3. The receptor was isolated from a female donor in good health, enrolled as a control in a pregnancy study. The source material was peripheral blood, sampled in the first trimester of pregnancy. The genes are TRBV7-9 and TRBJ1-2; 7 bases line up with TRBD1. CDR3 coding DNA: TGTGCCAGCAGCCCTTGGGACAGACTTGGGTATGGCTACACCTTC. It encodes CASSPWDRLGYGYTF.